The 14 T cell receptor beta chains reported below all come from one sample, sequenced in a study of response to subunit inactivated influenza vaccine. TCRdb processed the RT-PCR reads anew with MiXCR; each CDR3 protein has one entry. In the table there are roughly 760,000 distinct CDR3 sequences, 21% of which are singletons. The specimen comprised PBMCs from blood, sampled 4 to 6 days after vaccination. Source of these receptors: a man in his fifties or sixties who received an inactivated influenza vaccine.

V and J are TRBV7-2 and TRBJ1-1; D is unresolved. The CDR3 contains 12 residues. The V end was cut by 1 base, the J end by 7 bases, with 7 bases between. From germline, CDR1 is SGHTA and CDR2 FQGNSA. The CDR3 sequence is CASSLGRLEAFF. DNA of the CDR3: TGTGCCAGCAGCTTAGGCCGGCTTGAAGCTTTCTTT.

This clonotype was seen a handful of times. The chain uses TRBV5-1 and TRBJ2-5; D tentatively reads TRBD1 or TRBD2 (5 bases each). Germline CDR1 is SGHRS and CDR2 is YFSETQ. The CDR3 is 15 residues long. Trimming took off 4 bases at V and 3 bases at J, with 16 bases between the two ends. The CDR3 DNA is TGCGCCAGCAGCCCCGCCTCGAGGGGAGAAGAGACCCAGTACTTC. Translated, it gives CASSPASRGEETQYF.

This clonotype appeared a few times. This chain connects TRBV12-3 or TRBV12-4 to TRBJ2-1; D is uncertain. The ends were cut back, 1 base at V and 0 bases at J, with 10 bases in the middle. This CDR3 has 16 amino acids. CDR3 bases: TGTGCCAGCAGTTTAGGTTACGGGCGCTCCTACAATGAGCAGTTCTTC. Translated: CASSLGYGRSYNEQFF.

The rearrangement uses TRBV12-3 or TRBV12-4 and TRBJ2-3, with D possibly being TRBD2 (5 bases). V was clipped by 6 bases and J by 4 bases, with 14 bases between them. This CDR3 has 14 amino acids. CDR3 loop: CASSPKRVSDTQYF. The CDR3, as DNA: TGTGCCAGCAGCCCTAAGAGGGTCTCAGATACGCAGTATTTT.

This clonotype showed up just a few times. V is TRBV7-9 and J is TRBJ2-1, with TRBD2 identical over 9 bases. The CDR3 totals 12 residues. With 5 bases clipped from V and 14 bases from J, the junction kept 7 bases outside the gene matches. Germline V lookup: CDR1 SEHNR, CDR2 FQNEAQ (reference sequence). The DNA of the CDR3 is TGTGCCAGCAGCACACCGGGACTAGCTGAGTTCTTC. Translation gives CASSTPGLAEFF.

This clonotype has only a few counts. The chain recombines TRBV6-5 with TRBJ2-2; no firm D call. Germline CDR1 MNHEY, CDR2 SVGAGI. The CDR3 consists of 16 residues. The germline V and J ends were trimmed by 0 bases and 6 bases, with 14 bases remaining between them. The CDR3 reads CASSYSSRKGAGELFF. The DNA for the CDR3 is TGTGCCAGCAGTTACTCTTCCCGTAAGGGCGCCGGGGAGCTGTTTTTT.

This sequence joins TRBV7-2 and TRBJ2-1; a weak D match, TRBD1 (5 bases). The CDR3 is made up of 15 amino acids. Looked up from germline, CDR1 is SGHTA and CDR2 is FQGNSA. Trimming left V 1 base short and J 6 bases short, with 13 bases between. The CDR3 sequence: CASSLVGRVGNEQFF. The CDR3 nucleotides are TGTGCCAGCAGCTTAGTCGGCAGGGTTGGCAATGAGCAGTTCTTC.

There are a few counts of this clonotype. V and J are TRBV20-1 and TRBJ2-1; 10 bases align to TRBD2. This CDR3 has 14 residues. V trimming: 0 bases; J trimming: 7 bases; junction bases outside the gene matches: 3. Germline-derived CDR1 and CDR2 are DFQATT and SNEGSKA (reference sequence). The CDR3 here is CSAREPSGRNEQFF. For the CDR3, the DNA is TGCAGTGCTAGAGAGCCTAGCGGGAGAAATGAGCAGTTCTTC.

V usage is TRBV12-5 and J usage is TRBJ2-3; possibly TRBD2 for D (5 bases). The V and J ends lost 4 bases and 5 bases respectively, with 10 bases between them. Germline V gene data show CDR1 as LGHNT and CDR2 as FRNRAP. This CDR3 is built from 13 residues. CDR3 loop: CASGSAAGDTQYF. CDR3 nucleotide sequence: TGTGCTAGTGGTTCCGCCGCGGGAGATACGCAGTATTTT.

The chain joins TRBV7-6 to TRBJ2-1, with TRBD1 matching over 7 bases. The CDR3 totals 15 residues. J gave up 6 bases and V 4 bases, and 9 bases lay outside the gene matches. Germline V gene lookup returns CDR1 SGHVS and CDR2 FNYEAQ. The CDR3 nucleotides are TGTGCCAGCAGCTCAACAGGGGAAGGTGGCAATGAGCAGTTCTTC. Amino acids: CASSSTGEGGNEQFF.

This chain joins TRBV4-2 and TRBJ1-4; perhaps TRBD1 as D (6 bases). The CDR3 covers 16 residues. V lost 6 bases to trimming and J lost 0 bases, with 14 bases between them. CDR1 is LGHNA and CDR2 is YNFKEQ in the germline V gene. CDR3 in DNA: TGTGCCAGCAGACTAGGGGGTTTGGCAACTAATGAAAAACTGTTTTTT. The encoded protein is CASRLGGLATNEKLFF.

The sample holds a few counts of this clonotype. The V gene is TRBV5-1, the J gene TRBJ2-3; TRBD1 aligns across 7 bases. The junction had 10 bases not matched to a gene; V was cut back by 4 bases and J by 5 bases. This CDR3 spans 15 amino acids. Germline V gives CDR1 SGHRS, CDR2 YFSETQ. The CDR3 reads CASSTLTGRGDTQYF. The CDR3 DNA follows: TGCGCCAGCAGCACCTTGACAGGGAGAGGAGATACGCAGTATTTT.

There are a few counts of this clonotype. The V and J genes are TRBV5-1 and TRBJ2-5, with 11 positions matching TRBD2. The germline CDR1 and CDR2 sequences are SGHRS and YFSETQ. J gave up 4 bases and V 0 bases, and 14 bases lay outside the gene matches. CDR3 length equals 19 residues. The CDR3 loop is CASSLEGPYLAGGGETQYF. The DNA for the CDR3 is TGCGCCAGCAGCTTGGAGGGGCCCTACCTAGCGGGGGGCGGAGAGACCCAGTACTTC.

This clonotype showed up many times. The chain is built from TRBV20-1 and TRBJ2-1; D is perhaps TRBD1 or TRBD2 (5 bases each). Germline-derived CDR1 and CDR2 are DFQATT and SNEGSKA (reference sequence). CDR3 length equals 14 residues. The V end lost 5 bases, the J end lost 1 base, and 12 bases lay between the germline ends. Here the CDR3 reads CSAEGRKSYNEQFF. The CDR3 DNA sequence: TGCAGTGCTGAGGGGCGGAAATCCTACAATGAGCAGTTCTTC.